This TCR beta chain was sequenced during a study of cytotoxic CD8 clonotypes in ibrutinib-treated CLL. About the research overall: About 25 partial and 2 complete responses; at median roughly 6 years, 14 remitted, some 12 progressed. General study findings and limits: Sampling of sustained-remission and progressing patients occurred at differing times. Baseline clonality was higher than in age-matched healthy donors and moved in step with circulating CD8+ T-cell counts.

Profiling relied on immunoSEQ multiplex PCR, and the TCRdb table lists in-frame clones only, not all of them. The table records under 200,000 clones, about four fifths of them present only once. In the case of this clone: The antigen is undetermined.

The CDR3 runs 13 residues. V gave up 6 bases and J gave up 3 bases, with 12 bases separating them. Germline loops: CDR1 MDHEN, CDR2 SYDVKM. The V call is TRBV28, the J call TRBJ2-7; D gene unclear. The sample consisted of PBMCs, taken after 12 months of ibrutinib treatment. The receptor's source is a human donor with chronic lymphocytic leukemia. The CDR3 DNA reads as TGTGCCAGCAGGCCAACCTTAAACTACGAGCAGTACTTC. Its protein product is CASRPTLNYEQYF.